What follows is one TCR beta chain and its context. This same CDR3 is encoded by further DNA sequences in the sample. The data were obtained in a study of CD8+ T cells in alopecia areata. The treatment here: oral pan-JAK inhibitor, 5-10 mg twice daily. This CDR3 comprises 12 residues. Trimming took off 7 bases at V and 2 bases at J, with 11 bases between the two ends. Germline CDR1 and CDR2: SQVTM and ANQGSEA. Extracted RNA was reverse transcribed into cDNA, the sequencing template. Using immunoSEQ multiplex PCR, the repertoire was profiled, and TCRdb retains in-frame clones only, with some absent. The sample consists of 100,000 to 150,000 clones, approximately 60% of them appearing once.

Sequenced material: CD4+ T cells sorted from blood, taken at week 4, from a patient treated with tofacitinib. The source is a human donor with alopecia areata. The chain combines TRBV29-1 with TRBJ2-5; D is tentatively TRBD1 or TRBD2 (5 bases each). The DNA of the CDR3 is TGCAGCGCCGGGACCGGTCAAGAGACCCAGTACTTC. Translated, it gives CSAGTGQETQYF.